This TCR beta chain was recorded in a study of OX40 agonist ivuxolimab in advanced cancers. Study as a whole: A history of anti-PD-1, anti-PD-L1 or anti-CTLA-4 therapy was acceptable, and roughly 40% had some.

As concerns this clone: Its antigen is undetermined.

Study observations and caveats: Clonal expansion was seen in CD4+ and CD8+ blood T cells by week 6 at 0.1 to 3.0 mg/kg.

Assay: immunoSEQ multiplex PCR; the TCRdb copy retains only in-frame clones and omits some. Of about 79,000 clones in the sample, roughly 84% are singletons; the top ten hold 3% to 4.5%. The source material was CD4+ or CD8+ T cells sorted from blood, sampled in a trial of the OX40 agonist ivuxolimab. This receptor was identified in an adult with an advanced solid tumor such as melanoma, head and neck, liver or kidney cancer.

The chain's CDR3 is CASSSTSGLYNEQFF. The CDR3 nucleotides are TGTGCCAGCAGCTCGACTAGCGGGTTGTACAATGAGCAGTTCTTC. The V gene is TRBV7-6, the J gene TRBJ2-1; 10 bases fit TRBD2. The CDR3 runs 15 residues. The junction had 4 bases not matched to a gene; V was cut back by 4 bases and J by 4 bases. Per germline, CDR1 SGHVS and CDR2 FNYEAQ. The entire variable domain, with the rest obtained from reference TRBV7-6 and TRBJ2-1, is as follows: GAGVSQSPRYKVTKRGQDVALRCDPISGHVSLYWYRQALGQGPEFLTYFNYEAQQDKSGLPNDRFSAERPEGSISTLTIQRTEQRDSAMYRCASSSTSGLYNEQFFGPGTRLTVL.